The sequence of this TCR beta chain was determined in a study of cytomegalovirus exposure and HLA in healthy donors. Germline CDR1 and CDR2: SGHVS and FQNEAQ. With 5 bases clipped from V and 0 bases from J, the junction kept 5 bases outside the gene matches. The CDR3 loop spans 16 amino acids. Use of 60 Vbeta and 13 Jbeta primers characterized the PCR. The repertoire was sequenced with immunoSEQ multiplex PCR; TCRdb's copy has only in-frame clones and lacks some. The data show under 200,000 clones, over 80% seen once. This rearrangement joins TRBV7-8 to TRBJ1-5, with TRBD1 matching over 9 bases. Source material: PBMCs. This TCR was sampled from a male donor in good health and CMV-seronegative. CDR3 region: CASSPGTGYSNQPQHF. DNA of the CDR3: TGTGCCAGCAGCCCGGGGACAGGGTATAGCAATCAGCCCCAGCATTTT.